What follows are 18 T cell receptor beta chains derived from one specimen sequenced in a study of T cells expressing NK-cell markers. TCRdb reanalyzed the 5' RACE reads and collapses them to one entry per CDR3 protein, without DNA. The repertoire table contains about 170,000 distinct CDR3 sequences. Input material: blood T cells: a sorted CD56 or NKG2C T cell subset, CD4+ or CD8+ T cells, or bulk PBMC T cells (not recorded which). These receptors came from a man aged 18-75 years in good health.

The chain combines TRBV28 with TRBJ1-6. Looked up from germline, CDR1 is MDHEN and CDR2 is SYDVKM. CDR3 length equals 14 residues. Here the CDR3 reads CASSFPVTNSPLHF. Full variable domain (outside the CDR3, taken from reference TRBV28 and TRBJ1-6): DVKVTQSSRYLVKRTGEKVFLECVQDMDHENMFWYRQDPGLGLRLIYFSYDVKMKEKGDIPEGYSVSREKKERFSLILESASTNQTSMYLCASSFPVTNSPLHFGNGTRLTVT.

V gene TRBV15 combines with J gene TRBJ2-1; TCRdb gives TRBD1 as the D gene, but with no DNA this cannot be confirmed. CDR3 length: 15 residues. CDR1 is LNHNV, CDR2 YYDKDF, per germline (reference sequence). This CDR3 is CATSFRQGGSNEQFF.

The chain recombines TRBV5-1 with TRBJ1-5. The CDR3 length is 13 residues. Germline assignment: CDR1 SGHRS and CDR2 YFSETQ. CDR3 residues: CASSLEVNQPQHF.

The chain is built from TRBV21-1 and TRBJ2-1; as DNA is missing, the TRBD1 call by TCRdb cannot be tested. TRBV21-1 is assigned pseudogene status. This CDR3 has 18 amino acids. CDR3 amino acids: CASSNSPQVAASYNEQFF.

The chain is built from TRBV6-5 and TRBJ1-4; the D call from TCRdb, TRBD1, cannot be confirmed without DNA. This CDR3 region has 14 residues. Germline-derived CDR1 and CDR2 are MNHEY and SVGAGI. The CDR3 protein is CASSSGTEYEKLFF.

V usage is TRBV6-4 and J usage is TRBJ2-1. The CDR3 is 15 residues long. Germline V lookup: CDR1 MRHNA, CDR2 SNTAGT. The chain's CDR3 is CASSAHPGEPNEQFF.

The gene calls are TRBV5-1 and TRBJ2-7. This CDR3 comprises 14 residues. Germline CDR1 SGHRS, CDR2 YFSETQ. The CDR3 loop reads CASSLVTFAYEQYF.

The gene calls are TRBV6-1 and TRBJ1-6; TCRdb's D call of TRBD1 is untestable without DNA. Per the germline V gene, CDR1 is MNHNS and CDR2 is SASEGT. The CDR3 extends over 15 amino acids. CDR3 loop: CASRRTDPYNSPLHF.

The CDR3 loop is CASQGEDRGRETQYF. The rearrangement joins TRBV12-3 or TRBV12-4 to TRBJ2-5; there is no DNA to check the TCRdb D call of TRBD1. This CDR3 spans 15 amino acids.

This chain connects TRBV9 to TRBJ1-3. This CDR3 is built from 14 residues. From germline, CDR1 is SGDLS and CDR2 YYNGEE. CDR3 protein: CASSSPSSGNTIYF.

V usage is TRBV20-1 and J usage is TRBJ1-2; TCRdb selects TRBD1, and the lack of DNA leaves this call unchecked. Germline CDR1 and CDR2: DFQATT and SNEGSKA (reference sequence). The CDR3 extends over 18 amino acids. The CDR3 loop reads CSAFTRQNIEQSNYGYTF.

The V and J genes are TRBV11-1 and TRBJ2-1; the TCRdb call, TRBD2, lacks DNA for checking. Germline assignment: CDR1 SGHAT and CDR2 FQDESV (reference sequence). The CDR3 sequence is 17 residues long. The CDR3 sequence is CASSLPGTSGGRNEQFF.

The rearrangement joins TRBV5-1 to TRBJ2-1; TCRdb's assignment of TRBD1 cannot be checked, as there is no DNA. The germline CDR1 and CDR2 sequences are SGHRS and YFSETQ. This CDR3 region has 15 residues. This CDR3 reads CASSLFRREGDEQFF.

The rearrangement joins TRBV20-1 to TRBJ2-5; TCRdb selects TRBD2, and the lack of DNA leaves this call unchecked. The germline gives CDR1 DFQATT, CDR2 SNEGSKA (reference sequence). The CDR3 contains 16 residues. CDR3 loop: CSARSHTSGLQETQYF.

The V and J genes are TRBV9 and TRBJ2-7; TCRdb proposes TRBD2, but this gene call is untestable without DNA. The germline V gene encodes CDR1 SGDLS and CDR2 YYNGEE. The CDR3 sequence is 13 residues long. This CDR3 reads CASSAGGMDEQYF.

The chain's CDR3 is CASSYYPGRRAYEQYF. The chain employs TRBV6-5 and TRBJ2-7; TCRdb's assignment of TRBD1 cannot be checked, as there is no DNA. This CDR3 is built from 16 residues. Germline V lookup: CDR1 MNHEY, CDR2 SVGAGI.

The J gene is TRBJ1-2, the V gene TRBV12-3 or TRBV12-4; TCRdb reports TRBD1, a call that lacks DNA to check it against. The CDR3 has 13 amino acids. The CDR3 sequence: CASRPFGGSGYTF.

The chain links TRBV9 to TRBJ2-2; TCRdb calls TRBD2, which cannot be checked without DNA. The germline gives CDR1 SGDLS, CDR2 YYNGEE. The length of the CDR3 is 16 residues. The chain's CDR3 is CASSPQAGGFTGELFF.